This TCR beta chain came from a study of T cells in localized non-small cell lung cancer. The study, taken as a whole, reports: Density of T cells in blood, when higher, went with longer overall survival.

Clones were sequenced by immunoSEQ multiplex PCR, and TCRdb holds only the in-frame ones, with some missing. The sample holds 25,000 to 35,000 clones; 88% are singletons and the top ten take under 15%. Details on this clone: The antigen is unknown.

V was clipped by 4 bases and J by 5 bases, with 22 bases between them. The germline gives CDR1 SGDLS, CDR2 YYNGEE. This CDR3 comprises 16 residues. This clonotype was sampled from a female donor older than 55 with stage III squamous cell lung carcinoma. The specimen was peripheral blood, collected before any cancer treatment. This rearrangement joins TRBV9 to TRBJ2-7, with a weak D call TRBD2 (8 bases). The CDR3 DNA is TGTGCCAGCAGCCTTCGTCCGGGAGGGGGCAATCACGAGCAGTACTTC. Residues: CASSLRPGGGNHEQYF.